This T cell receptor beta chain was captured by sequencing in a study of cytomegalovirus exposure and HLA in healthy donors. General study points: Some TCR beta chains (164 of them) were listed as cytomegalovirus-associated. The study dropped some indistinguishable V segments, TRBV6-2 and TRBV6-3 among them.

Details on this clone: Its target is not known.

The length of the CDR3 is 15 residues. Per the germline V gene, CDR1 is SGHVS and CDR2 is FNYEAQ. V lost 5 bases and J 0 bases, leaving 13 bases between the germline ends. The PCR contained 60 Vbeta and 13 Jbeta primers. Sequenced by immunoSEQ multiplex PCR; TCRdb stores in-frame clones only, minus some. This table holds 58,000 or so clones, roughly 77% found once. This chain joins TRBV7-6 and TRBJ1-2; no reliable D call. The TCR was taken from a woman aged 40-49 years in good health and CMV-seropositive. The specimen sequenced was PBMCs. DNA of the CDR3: TGTGCCAGCAGCCCTCACGTCGGGGCTAACTATGGCTACACCTTC. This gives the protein CASSPHVGANYGYTF. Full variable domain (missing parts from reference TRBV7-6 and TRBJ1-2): GAGVSQSPRYKVTKRGQDVALRCDPISGHVSLYWYRQALGQGPEFLTYFNYEAQQDKSGLPNDRFSAERPEGSISTLTIQRTEQRDSAMYRCASSPHVGANYGYTFGSGTRLTVV.